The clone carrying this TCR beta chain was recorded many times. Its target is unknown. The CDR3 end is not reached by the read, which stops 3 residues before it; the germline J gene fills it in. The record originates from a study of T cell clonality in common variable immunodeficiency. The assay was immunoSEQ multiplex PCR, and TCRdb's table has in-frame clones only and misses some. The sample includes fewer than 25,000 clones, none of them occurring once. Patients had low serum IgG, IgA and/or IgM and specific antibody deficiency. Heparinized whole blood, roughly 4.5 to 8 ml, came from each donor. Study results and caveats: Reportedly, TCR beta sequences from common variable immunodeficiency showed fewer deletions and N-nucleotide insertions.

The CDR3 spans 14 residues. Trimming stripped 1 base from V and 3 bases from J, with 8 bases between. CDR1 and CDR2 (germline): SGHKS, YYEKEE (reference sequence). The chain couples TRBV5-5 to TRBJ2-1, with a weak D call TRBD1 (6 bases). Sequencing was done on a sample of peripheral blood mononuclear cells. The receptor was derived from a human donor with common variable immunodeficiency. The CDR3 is CASSLQQGYNEQFF. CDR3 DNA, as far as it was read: TGTGCCAGCAGCTTGCAACAGGGCTACAATGAG.